These 17 T cell receptor beta chains share one sample of origin, sequenced in a study of cytomegalovirus exposure and HLA in healthy donors. The repertoire was sequenced with immunoSEQ multiplex PCR; TCRdb's copy has only in-frame clones and lacks some. The sample records about 200,000 clones, roughly 80% being singletons. Sample: PBMCs. The receptors derive from a woman under 30 in good health and CMV-seronegative.

The chain uses TRBV28 and TRBJ1-4; 8 bases agree with TRBD1. Trimming cost V 6 bases and J 10 bases; bases outside gene matches: 10. This CDR3 has 14 residues. Germline CDR1 MDHEN, CDR2 SYDVKM. The CDR3 loop is CASRQDRVMVKLFF. The CDR3 bases are TGTGCCAGCAGGCAGGACAGGGTTATGGTAAAACTGTTTTTT.

The chain is built from TRBV5-1 and TRBJ2-6; D not certain. Germline V CDR1 and CDR2: SGHRS, YFSETQ. There are 16 residues in the CDR3. Trimming removed 0 bases at V and 0 bases at J, with 7 bases between. CDR3 DNA: TGCGCCAGCAGCTTGGTCTTGGTCTCTGGGGCCAACGTCCTGACTTTC. Its translation: CASSLVLVSGANVLTF. Combining the CDR3 with reference TRBV5-1 and TRBJ2-6 gives the whole variable domain KAGVTQTPRYLIKTRGQQVTLSCSPISGHRSVSWYQQTPGQGLQFLFEYFSETQRNKGNFPGRFSGRQFSNSRSEMNVSTLELGDSALYLCASSLVLVSGANVLTFGAGSRLTVL.

Regarding this clone: Sequence at one end of the junction differs from germline and may be a read error. V usage is TRBV7-6 and J usage is TRBJ2-7, with TRBD1 identical over 11 bases. This CDR3 region has 16 residues. CDR1 and CDR2 from the germline V gene are SGHVS and FNYEAQ. The CDR3 protein is CASTLGGQGVSYEQYF. The CDR3 bases are TGTGCCAGCACCTTAGGGGGACAGGGGGTATCCTACGAGCAGTACTTC.

This chain joins TRBV30 and TRBJ1-1, with 10 positions matching TRBD1. The length of the CDR3 is 14 residues. With 4 bases clipped from V and 0 bases from J, the junction kept 2 bases outside the gene matches. CDR1 GTSNPN and CDR2 SVGIG come from the germline V gene (reference sequence). The CDR3 reads CAWKGQGMNTEAFF. The CDR3 DNA sequence: TGTGCCTGGAAGGGACAGGGGATGAACACTGAAGCTTTCTTT.

The gene calls are TRBV5-1 and TRBJ2-1; D unresolved. This CDR3 region has 13 residues. Trimming removed 0 bases at V and 10 bases at J, with 11 bases between. The germline CDR1 and CDR2 sequences are SGHRS and YFSETQ. The CDR3 sequence: CASSLEPAGEQFF. The DNA for the CDR3 is TGCGCCAGCAGCTTGGAACCTGCTGGGGAGCAGTTCTTC.

This chain joins TRBV5-1 and TRBJ1-4; D may be TRBD1 (6 bases). There are 15 residues in the CDR3. Looked up from germline, CDR1 is SGHRS and CDR2 is YFSETQ. V lost 6 bases and J lost 6, with 18 bases in between. The CDR3, as DNA: TGCGCCAGCACCCCCAGCGGGGGCTCGCATGAAAAACTGTTTTTT. Amino acid sequence: CASTPSGGSHEKLFF.

Points on this clone: The junction does not match germline at one end; this may be a read error. This chain joins TRBV7-2 and TRBJ2-7; the D gene is possibly TRBD2 (5 bases). In germline, CDR1 is SGHTA, CDR2 FQGNSA. The CDR3 covers 12 residues. The CDR3 loop reads CASSLARNEQYF. In nucleotides, the CDR3 is TGTGCCAGCAGCCTAGCAAGGAACGAGCAGTACTTC.

The rearrangement joins TRBV5-1 to TRBJ2-1; no reliable D call. The V gene lost 1 base and the J gene lost 8 bases, with 7 bases spanning the gap. The V gene's germline CDR1 is SGHRS and CDR2 YFSETQ. This CDR3 region has 12 residues. The CDR3 sequence: CASSLNSDEQFF. The CDR3 DNA reads TGCGCCAGCAGCTTGAACAGCGATGAGCAGTTCTTC.

The chain couples TRBV11-2 to TRBJ2-3; D call uncertain. V dropped 6 bases and J dropped 2 bases, with 21 bases sitting between them. The CDR3 loop spans 17 amino acids. CDR1 and CDR2 from the germline V gene are SGHAT and FQNNGV. The CDR3 coding sequence is TGTGCCAGCAGGCCCTGGCCTCGGGCGAGACTCACAGATACGCAGTATTTT. Translation gives CASRPWPRARLTDTQYF.

This sequence joins TRBV27 and TRBJ2-6; 10 nucleotides match TRBD1. V was clipped by 2 bases and J by 4 bases; unmatched bases: 11. The CDR3 covers 19 residues. CDR1 is MNHEY, CDR2 SMNVEV, per germline (reference sequence). The CDR3 sequence: CASSLLTGGALRGANVLTF. CDR3 nucleotide sequence: TGTGCCAGCAGTTTACTGACAGGGGGCGCCTTGAGGGGGGCCAACGTCCTGACTTTC.

The chain links TRBV30 to TRBJ1-5; possibly TRBD1 for D (6 bases). The V gene's germline CDR1 is GTSNPN and CDR2 SVGIG (reference sequence). V shed 0 bases and J shed 7 bases, with 13 bases lying between them. The CDR3 extends over 14 amino acids. As DNA, the CDR3 is TGTGCCTGGAGTGTTCAACAGGGTGGCCAGCCCCAGCATTTT. This codes for CAWSVQQGGQPQHF.

In this sample, this clone turned up a few times. The chain couples TRBV4-2 to TRBJ1-2, with D uncertain. Germline lookup yields CDR1 LGHNA and CDR2 YNFKEQ. The CDR3 has 15 amino acids. V lost 0 bases and J lost 1, with 9 bases in between. The CDR3 DNA sequence: TGTGCCAGCAGCCAAGATACCGGAGATAACTATGGCTACACCTTC. Translated: CASSQDTGDNYGYTF.

The V gene is TRBV19, the J gene TRBJ1-2; a weak D match, TRBD1 (6 bases). V lost 3 bases, J lost 4 bases, and 12 bases lay in between. CDR1 and CDR2 (germline): LNHDA, SQIVND (reference sequence). CDR3 length: 14 amino acids. The DNA for the CDR3 is TGTGCCAGTAGTATTTCGCAGGGGCGCTATGGCTACACCTTC. Encoded protein: CASSISQGRYGYTF.

The genes are TRBV5-1 and TRBJ1-2; possible D gene TRBD1, 6 bases. Germline CDR1 SGHRS, CDR2 YFSETQ. With 2 bases removed from V and 8 bases from J, the gap between germline ends came to 13 bases. This CDR3 region has 13 residues. CDR3 in DNA: TGCGCCAGCAGCTTAGTCGGGGGCAGGGGCTACACCTTC. It specifies CASSLVGGRGYTF.

V gene TRBV5-4 combines with J gene TRBJ1-1; the match to TRBD1 covers 9 bases. The ends lost 9 bases at V and 1 base at J; junction bases unmatched: 7. The CDR3 sequence is 14 residues long. Germline V gives CDR1 SGHNT, CDR2 YYREEE (reference sequence). CDR3 in DNA: TGTGCCACAAGGGACAGGGAGGAGAACACTGAAGCTTTCTTT. Translating it yields CATRDREENTEAFF.

The chain uses TRBV27 and TRBJ2-1; TRBD2 agrees at 8 bases. V dropped 0 bases and J dropped 4; count of bases not matched to a gene: 5. This CDR3 has 16 residues. Germline V gene lookup returns CDR1 MNHEY and CDR2 SMNVEV (reference sequence). CDR3 bases: TGTGCCAGCAGTTTATCAGTACTAGCGGAATACAATGAGCAGTTCTTC. This codes for CASSLSVLAEYNEQFF.

This chain uses TRBV10-3 with TRBJ2-3; 10 bases are shared with TRBD1. V was clipped by 3 bases and J by 3 bases; unmatched bases: 6. This CDR3 has 16 residues. Germline CDR1 ENHRY, CDR2 SYGVKD. The CDR3 is CAISDPPGQGTDTQYF. CDR3 DNA: TGTGCCATCAGTGATCCTCCGGGACAGGGGACAGATACGCAGTATTTT.